The clone carrying this T cell receptor beta chain was recorded a few times. Its antigen is unidentified. The data are from a study of OX40 agonist ivuxolimab in advanced cancers. Findings and limits, study-wide: Circulating CD4+ and CD8+ T cells showed clonal expansion by week 6 at 0.1 to 3.0 mg/kg.

Clones were sequenced by immunoSEQ multiplex PCR, and TCRdb holds only the in-frame ones, with some missing. Among tens of thousands of clones listed, 90% were seen once. V lost 2 bases and J 10 bases, leaving 17 bases between the germline ends. The CDR3 is 14 residues long. Germline values: CDR1 MNHNY, CDR2 SVGAGI (reference sequence). The chain employs TRBV6-6 and TRBJ1-1; a possible D gene is TRBD1 (5 bases). The TCR comes from an adult with an advanced solid tumor such as melanoma, head and neck, liver or kidney cancer. The material sequenced was CD4+ or CD8+ T cells sorted from blood, taken in a trial of the OX40 agonist ivuxolimab. The CDR3 DNA is TGTGCCAGCAGTTACGGGGGTAGCATTGGGCTAGCTTTCTTT. Its translation: CASSYGGSIGLAFF.